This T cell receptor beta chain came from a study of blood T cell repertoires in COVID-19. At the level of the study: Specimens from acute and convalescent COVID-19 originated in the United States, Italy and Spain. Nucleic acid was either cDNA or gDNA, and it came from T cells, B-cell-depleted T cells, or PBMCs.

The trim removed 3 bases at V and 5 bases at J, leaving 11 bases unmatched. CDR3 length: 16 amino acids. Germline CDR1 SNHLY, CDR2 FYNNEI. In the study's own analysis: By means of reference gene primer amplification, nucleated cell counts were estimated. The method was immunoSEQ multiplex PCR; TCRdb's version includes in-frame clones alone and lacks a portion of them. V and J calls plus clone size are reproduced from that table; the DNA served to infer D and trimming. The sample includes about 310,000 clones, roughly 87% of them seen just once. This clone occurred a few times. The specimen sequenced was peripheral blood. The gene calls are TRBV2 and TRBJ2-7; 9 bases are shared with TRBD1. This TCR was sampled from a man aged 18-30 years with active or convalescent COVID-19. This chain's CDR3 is CASSDPSDRGVDEQYF. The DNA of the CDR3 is TGTGCCAGCAGTGACCCTTCGGACAGGGGAGTAGACGAGCAGTACTTC.